This T cell receptor (beta chain) was recorded in a study of early T cells in non-severe SARS-CoV-2 infection. As part of library construction, unique molecular identifiers were attached to individual cDNA molecules. Using its own MiXCR run on the 5' RACE reads, TCRdb lists one record per CDR3 protein. The sample lists roughly 70,000 distinct CDR3 sequences; less than 20% were seen once. Per germline, CDR1 MDHEN and CDR2 SYDVKM. V was shortened by 5 bases and J by 3 bases, with 18 bases between the two germline ends. The CDR3 has 16 residues. This clonotype was seen a single time. J is TRBJ2-3 and V is TRBV28; unclear D gene. The receptor's source is an adult who was a healthcare worker with PCR-confirmed SARS-CoV-2 infection or an uninfected control (not recorded which). Sequenced here: whole blood, sampled at baseline. The CDR3 DNA sequence: TGTGCCAGCAGTGCAACCGGGCGCACTCGTACAGATACGCAGTATTTT. Translation gives CASSATGRTRTDTQYF. The full variable domain, in which reference TRBV28 and TRBJ2-3 provide the parts outside the CDR3, is DVKVTQSSRYLVKRTGEKVFLECVQDMDHENMFWYRQDPGLGLRLIYFSYDVKMKEKGDIPEGYSVSREKKERFSLILESASTNQTSMYLCASSATGRTRTDTQYFGPGTRLTVL.